The source of this T cell receptor (beta chain) is a study of blood T cell repertoires in COVID-19. Assay used: immunoSEQ multiplex PCR; TCRdb lists only in-frame clones, some missing. Seen here are about 190,000 clones, less than 85% observed once, and the top ten hold 2.5% to 3.5%. As to this clone: Other nucleotide sequences from this sample produce the same CDR3.

This clonotype was sampled from a woman between 25 and 40 years old who had recovered from COVID-19. Sequences were obtained from PBMCs or T cells enriched from blood (not recorded which).

CDR3 nucleotides: TGTGCCAGCAGCCTAGGACAGGGGAGCAATCAGCCCCAGCATTTT. It codes for CASSLGQGSNQPQHF. This rearrangement joins TRBV7-6 to TRBJ1-5, with 9 bases fitting TRBD1. Germline V gene lookup returns CDR1 SGHVS and CDR2 FNYEAQ. V dropped 5 bases and J dropped 1; count of bases not matched to a gene: 3. CDR3 length: 15 residues.